This section outlines one T cell receptor (beta chain) sequence together with its context. This specimen belongs to a study of blood T cell repertoires in COVID-19. Study as a whole: In each case, the material was cDNA or gDNA derived from T cells, B-cell-depleted T cells, or PBMCs.

Method: immunoSEQ multiplex PCR; TCRdb's copy keeps in-frame clones and lacks some. Here the sample spans 200,000 to 300,000 clones, 83% being singletons. The specimen was peripheral blood. The sequence derives from a human donor in a cohort sampled during active COVID-19.

CDR3 loop: CASSSSGGARDTQYF. The CDR3 coding sequence is TGTGCCAGCAGTTCTAGCGGGGGGGCGAGAGATACGCAGTATTTT. The rearrangement links TRBV11-2 to TRBJ2-3, with 12 bases that match TRBD2. The CDR3 runs to 15 residues. In germline, CDR1 is SGHAT, CDR2 FQNNGV. J gave up 5 bases and V 6 bases, and 6 bases lay outside the gene matches. Using reference TRBV11-2 and TRBJ2-3 for the parts outside the CDR3, the full variable domain is EAGVAQSPRYKIIEKRQSVAFWCNPISGHATLYWYQQILGQGPKLLIQFQNNGVVDDSQLPKDRFSAERLKGVDSTLKIQPAKLEDSAVYLCASSSSGGARDTQYFGPGTRLTVL.